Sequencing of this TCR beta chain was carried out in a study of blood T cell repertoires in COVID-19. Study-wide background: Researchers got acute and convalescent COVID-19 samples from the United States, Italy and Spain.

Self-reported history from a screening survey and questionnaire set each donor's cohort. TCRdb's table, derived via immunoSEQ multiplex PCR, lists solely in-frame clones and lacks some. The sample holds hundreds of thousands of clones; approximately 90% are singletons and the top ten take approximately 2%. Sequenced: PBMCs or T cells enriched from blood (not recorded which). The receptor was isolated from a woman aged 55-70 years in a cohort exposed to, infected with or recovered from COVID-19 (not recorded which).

CDR3 sequence: CASSSSTGGEPDTQYF. Written as DNA, the CDR3 is TGTGCCAGCAGTTCCTCGACAGGGGGCGAGCCAGATACGCAGTATTTT. V usage is TRBV27 and J usage is TRBJ2-3; TRBD1 matches at 10 bases. V was pared by 4 bases and J by 4 bases, with 8 bases of the junction left unmatched. The CDR3 consists of 16 residues. In germline, CDR1 is MNHEY, CDR2 SMNVEV (reference sequence).